This T cell receptor (beta chain) comes out of a study of blood T cell repertoires in COVID-19. Data came from immunoSEQ multiplex PCR; TCRdb stores just in-frame clones and leaves some out. The sample has 150,000 to 200,000 clones, roughly four fifths seen once. Germline values: CDR1 LNHDA, CDR2 SQIVND (reference sequence). The CDR3 loop spans 15 amino acids. V lost 5 bases, J lost 7 bases, and 7 bases stayed unmatched. Sequenced material: peripheral blood. The rearrangement uses TRBV19 and TRBJ2-1; TRBD2 aligns across 11 bases. The sequence was collected from a woman aged 80 or over with acute or convalescent COVID-19. This CDR3 reads CASSVTSGSWNEQFF. In nucleotides, the CDR3 is TGTGCCAGTAGTGTTACTAGCGGGAGTTGGAATGAGCAGTTCTTC.